These 23 T cell receptor beta chains came from one sample sequenced in a study of blood T cell repertoires in COVID-19. Clones were sequenced by immunoSEQ multiplex PCR, and TCRdb holds only the in-frame ones, with some missing. The table lists 350,000 to 450,000 clones, over 80% of them singletons. Sequencing input: PBMCs or T cells enriched from blood (not recorded which). The receptors originated from a woman aged 50 to 60 who had recovered from COVID-19.

This chain connects TRBV7-2 to TRBJ1-6; possibly TRBD1 for D (6 bases). Germline CDR1 is SGHTA and CDR2 is FQGNSA. CDR3 length: 15 amino acids. The V end lost 3 bases, the J end lost 9 bases, and 15 bases lay between the germline ends. The CDR3 DNA reads as TGTGCCAGCAGCTTCCGCGAGGGGGATGGTTCACCCCTCCACTTT. Translated: CASSFREGDGSPLHF.

This chain connects TRBV10-3 to TRBJ1-1; a weak D match, TRBD1 (6 bases). The CDR3 is 14 amino acids. Germline loops: CDR1 ENHRY, CDR2 SYGVKD. Trimming cost V 0 bases and J 8 bases, with 13 bases left between them. CDR3 region: CAISESSGAREAFF. CDR3 nucleotide sequence: TGTGCCATCAGTGAGTCATCAGGGGCGAGAGAAGCTTTCTTT.

The chain recombines TRBV6-5 with TRBJ1-2, with D perhaps TRBD1 (5 bases). From germline, CDR1 is MNHEY and CDR2 SVGAGI. V was trimmed by 4 bases and J by 6 bases, leaving 21 bases between them. The CDR3 contains 16 residues. This CDR3 is CASSLTAAPDKNGYTF. Written as DNA, the CDR3 is TGTGCCAGCAGTTTGACAGCAGCCCCCGACAAAAATGGCTACACCTTC.

This clone appeared a few times. The chain carries TRBV19 and TRBJ1-2, with D hard to call. CDR1 is LNHDA, CDR2 SQIVND, per germline (reference sequence). V shed 6 bases and J shed 4 bases, with 15 bases lying between them. CDR3 length: 14 amino acids. CDR3 region: CASSPPGLIYGYTF. The CDR3 DNA follows: TGTGCCAGTAGCCCCCCCGGACTGATCTATGGCTACACCTTC.

The J gene is TRBJ1-3, the V gene TRBV6-2 or TRBV6-3, with unresolved D. The CDR3 contains 17 residues. The V and J ends lost 2 bases and 0 bases respectively, with 14 bases between them. Germline V gene sequence: CDR1 MNHEY, CDR2 SVGEGT. The CDR3 DNA sequence: TGTGCCAGCAGTTACGGGCAGGCCCCCGGCTCTGGAAACACCATATATTTT. It yields the protein CASSYGQAPGSGNTIYF.

This clone came up a few times. The chain recombines TRBV19 with TRBJ2-7; D may be TRBD1 (6 bases). CDR3 length: 13 amino acids. The V gene's germline CDR1 is LNHDA and CDR2 SQIVND (reference sequence). Trimming cost V 2 bases and J 2 bases, with 7 bases left between them. The CDR3 loop reads CASSIQGTYEQYF. CDR3 coding DNA: TGTGCCAGTAGTATACAGGGGACCTACGAGCAGTACTTC.

This chain uses TRBV9 with TRBJ1-3; maybe TRBD1 (5 bases). The V end lost 0 bases, the J end lost 0 bases, and 16 bases lay between the germline ends. The germline gives CDR1 SGDLS, CDR2 YYNGEE. CDR3 length equals 18 residues. The CDR3 DNA reads as TGTGCCAGCAGCGTAGCTCTGGGGGGACTCCTCTCTGGAAACACCATATATTTT. Amino acid sequence: CASSVALGGLLSGNTIYF.

This clone was counted once. The J gene is TRBJ2-7, the V gene TRBV4-3; 11 bases match TRBD1. Trimming took 3 bases from V and 5 from J; bases not matched to a gene: 3. This CDR3 spans 14 amino acids. Germline CDR1 reads LGHNA; CDR2 reads YSLEER. In DNA form, the CDR3 reads TGCGCCAGCAGCCAGGACAGGGGGCGAAACGAGCAGTACTTC. Translation: CASSQDRGRNEQYF.

CDR3 region: CASSYPSGGVISQPQHF. The CDR3 region has the DNA TGTGCCAGCAGTTACCCGAGTGGGGGGGTGATTTCTCAGCCCCAGCATTTT. The chain employs TRBV6-2 or TRBV6-3 and TRBJ1-5; the D gene is possibly TRBD1 (5 bases). The CDR3 consists of 17 residues. V lost 2 bases and J 6 bases, leaving 20 bases between the germline ends. The germline V gene encodes CDR1 MNHEY and CDR2 SVGEGT.

The V and J genes are TRBV1 and TRBJ2-3; the table's TRBD2 call for D was not verified on the DNA. TRBV1 is designated a pseudogene. The CDR3 runs to 18 residues. CDR3 loop: CTSSQDRTSGRKTDTQYF. The CDR3 nucleotides are TGCACCAGCAGCCAAGACCGGACTAGCGGGAGGAAGACAGATACGCAGTATTTT.

With respect to this clone: Its ends do not fully match the called genes, so a read error is possible. V is TRBV7-8 and J is TRBJ2-1; 10 bases agree with TRBD1. Per germline, CDR1 SGHVS and CDR2 FQNEAQ. The CDR3 extends over 16 amino acids. In nucleotides, the CDR3 is TGTGCCAGCAGCCTAGCTGGGGGACAGGGGCACAATGAGCAGTTCTTC. Translated, it gives CASSLAGGQGHNEQFF.

The chain uses TRBV6-6 and TRBJ1-2; TRBD1 matches at 8 bases. This CDR3 is 15 amino acids long. Germline values: CDR1 MNHNY, CDR2 SVGAGI (reference sequence). V was pared by 4 bases and J by 7 bases, with 11 bases of the junction left unmatched. The CDR3 bases are TGTGCCAGCAGTTTCACAGGGGGGGACGTTTCTGGCTACACCTTC. It is translated as CASSFTGGDVSGYTF.

In its sample, this clone was seen a few times. An end of the junction differs from the germline gene, which may be a read error. This chain connects TRBV6-2 or TRBV6-3 to TRBJ2-5; D may be TRBD1 (6 bases). This CDR3 spans 14 amino acids. The germline V gene encodes CDR1 MNHEY and CDR2 SVGEGT. The CDR3 region is CASSYWGLGETQYF. The CDR3 bases are TGTGCCAGCAGCTACTGGGGGCTCGGGGAGACCCAGTACTTC.

CDR3 coding DNA: TGTGCCAGTCAACTAGCGGGGGTTCAAGAGACCCAGTACTTC. This sequence encodes CASQLAGVQETQYF. The chain joins TRBV6-5 to TRBJ2-5, with 11 nucleotides matching TRBD2. Trimming at V came to 9 bases and at J to 2 bases, leaving 5 bases not matched to a gene. The CDR3 runs 14 residues. The germline V gene has CDR1 MNHEY and CDR2 SVGAGI.

The V call is TRBV27, the J call TRBJ2-1; no definite D call. The CDR3 spans 16 residues. Trimming stripped 6 bases from V and 0 bases from J, with 15 bases between. Germline V gene sequence: CDR1 MNHEY, CDR2 SMNVEV (reference sequence). Here the CDR3 DNA reads TGTGCCAGCAGCCTTCAGACTCGAATCTCCTACAATGAGCAGTTCTTC. This translates into CASSLQTRISYNEQFF.

Note on this clone: This CDR3 is also generated by other DNA sequences in the sample. The rearrangement uses TRBV11-3 and TRBJ2-7; a possible D gene is TRBD1 (6 bases). The ends were cut back, 4 bases at V and 0 bases at J, with 10 bases in the middle. Germline V gives CDR1 SGHNT, CDR2 YENEEA. This CDR3 has 14 amino acids. CDR3 residues: CASSSDSHSYEQYF. DNA of the CDR3: TGTGCCAGCAGCTCGGACAGTCACTCCTACGAGCAGTACTTC. Combining the CDR3 with reference TRBV11-3 and TRBJ2-7 gives the whole variable domain EAGVVQSPRYKIIEKKQPVAFWCNPISGHNTLYWYLQNLGQGPELLIRYENEEAVDDSQLPKDRFSAERLKGVDSTLKIQPAELGDSAVYLCASSSDSHSYEQYFGPGTRLTVT.

This CDR3 is CASRGQGNTEAFF. The CDR3 DNA reads as TGTGCCAGCAGAGGTCAGGGGAACACTGAAGCTTTCTTT. This sequence joins TRBV11-2 and TRBJ1-1; D may be TRBD1 (5 bases). Germline V lookup: CDR1 SGHAT, CDR2 FQNNGV. V lost 6 bases and J 1 base, leaving 9 bases between the germline ends. This CDR3 contains 13 residues. Full variable domain (missing parts from reference TRBV11-2 and TRBJ1-1): EAGVAQSPRYKIIEKRQSVAFWCNPISGHATLYWYQQILGQGPKLLIQFQNNGVVDDSQLPKDRFSAERLKGVDSTLKIQPAKLEDSAVYLCASRGQGNTEAFFGQGTRLTVV.

The chain is built from TRBV4-1 and TRBJ1-5; TRBD1 agrees at 8 bases. CDR1 and CDR2 (germline): MGHRA, YSYEKL. V was clipped by 1 base and J by 6 bases; unmatched bases: 5. The length of the CDR3 is 15 residues. The CDR3, as DNA: TGCGCCAGCAGCCAAGGAGGACAGGGTATTCAGCCCCAGCATTTT. Translation: CASSQGGQGIQPQHF.

For this clone: Other DNA sequences in the sample encode the same CDR3. The chain uses TRBV12-3 or TRBV12-4 and TRBJ1-4; TRBD1 matches 8 bases. This CDR3 is built from 13 residues. The ends lost 4 bases at V and 8 bases at J; junction bases unmatched: 3. The CDR3 loop is CASSSQGEEKLFF. Here the CDR3 DNA reads TGTGCCAGCAGTTCACAGGGGGAGGAAAAACTGTTTTTT.

The chain links TRBV18 to TRBJ2-2; D is undetermined. V was trimmed by 0 bases and J by 3 bases, leaving 8 bases between them. This CDR3 is built from 15 residues. Looked up from germline, CDR1 is KGHSH and CDR2 is LQKENI. The CDR3 coding sequence is TGTGCCAGCTCACCACCGTCGGTAGACACCGGGGAGCTGTTTTTT. Amino acids: CASSPPSVDTGELFF.

This clone has a single count. The chain couples TRBV4-3 to TRBJ1-2; D uncertain. This CDR3 region has 13 residues. CDR1 and CDR2 from the germline V gene are LGHNA and YSLEER. V dropped 1 base and J dropped 3 bases, with 6 bases sitting between them. The CDR3 region has the DNA TGCGCCAGCAGCCAAGCGGGAGACTATGGCTACACCTTC. Protein product: CASSQAGDYGYTF.

This clone was detected once. The CDR3 DNA follows: TGTGCCAGCAGCCAAGGGGTCGGGCGGGGGCCCCCTCTAGAGCAGTACTTC. The encoded protein is CASSQGVGRGPPLEQYF. The rearrangement joins TRBV4-2 to TRBJ2-7; D might be TRBD2 (7 bases). Germline V gives CDR1 LGHNA, CDR2 YNFKEQ. The CDR3 length is 17 residues. The V and J ends lost 1 base and 7 bases respectively, with 23 bases between them.

The rearrangement links TRBV5-5 to TRBJ1-1, with 9 bases lining up with TRBD1. V lost 6 bases and J lost 4; bases outside the gene matches: 7. The germline V gene encodes CDR1 SGHKS and CDR2 YYEKEE (reference sequence). The CDR3 loop spans 14 amino acids. In DNA form, the CDR3 reads TGTGCCAGCATGAGACAGGGGGTGAGCACTGAAGCTTTCTTT. It specifies CASMRQGVSTEAFF.